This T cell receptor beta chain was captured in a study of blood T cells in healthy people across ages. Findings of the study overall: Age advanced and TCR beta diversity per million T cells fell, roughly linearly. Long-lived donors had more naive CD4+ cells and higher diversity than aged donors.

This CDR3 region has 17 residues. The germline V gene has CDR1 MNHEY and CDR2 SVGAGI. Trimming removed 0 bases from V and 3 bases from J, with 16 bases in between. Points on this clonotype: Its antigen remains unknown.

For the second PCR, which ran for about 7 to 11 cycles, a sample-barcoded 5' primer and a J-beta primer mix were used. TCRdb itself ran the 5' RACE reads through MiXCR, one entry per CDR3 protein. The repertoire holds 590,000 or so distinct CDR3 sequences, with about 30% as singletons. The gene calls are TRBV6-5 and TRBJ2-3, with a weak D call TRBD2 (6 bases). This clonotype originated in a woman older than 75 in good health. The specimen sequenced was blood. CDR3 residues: CASSYSPVLASTDTQYF. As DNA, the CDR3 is TGTGCCAGCAGTTACTCGCCGGTGCTAGCGTCGACAGATACGCAGTATTTT.